The 27 T cell receptor beta chains given below trace back to one sample, sequenced in a study of response to subunit inactivated influenza vaccine. TCRdb re-analysed the RT-PCR reads in MiXCR, keeping a single row per CDR3 protein. The sample contains about 500,000 distinct CDR3 sequences, more than 15% of which appear only once. This sample comprised CD4+ T cells sorted from PBMCs, obtained 23 months after vaccination. The origin of the receptors is a man between 50 and 69 years old who received an inactivated influenza vaccine.

The rearrangement joins TRBV25-1 to TRBJ2-1, with 7 nucleotides matching TRBD2. CDR3 length equals 16 residues. The junction had 16 bases not matched to a gene; V was cut back by 4 bases and J by 10 bases. Per the germline V gene, CDR1 is MGHDK and CDR2 is SYGVNS. The CDR3 coding sequence is TGTGCCAGCAGTGGTGACGGGGGGAGGCCCGGGGACGAGCAGTTCTTC. It is translated as CASSGDGGRPGDEQFF.

This clonotype was recorded a few times. V and J are TRBV27 and TRBJ2-7, with 8 nucleotides matching TRBD1. The CDR3 totals 15 residues. In germline, CDR1 is MNHEY, CDR2 SMNVEV (reference sequence). V shed 2 bases and J 3 bases; nucleotides not matched to a gene: 6. The CDR3 DNA reads TGTGCCAGCAGTTTAGGGCAGGGGGCGTTCTACGAGCAGTACTTC. Its translation is CASSLGQGAFYEQYF.

V usage is TRBV29-1 and J usage is TRBJ1-2; TRBD1 might be the D (6 bases). Germline CDR1 and CDR2: SQVTM and ANQGSEA. V was shortened by 3 bases and J by 5 bases, with 16 bases between the two germline ends. CDR3 size: 14 residues. The CDR3 sequence is CSVDGGAVDYGYTF. In DNA form, the CDR3 reads TGCAGCGTTGACGGGGGGGCGGTAGATTATGGCTACACCTTC.

Ten or more counts support this clonotype. The genes are TRBV5-1 and TRBJ2-1; 9 bases align to TRBD1. The CDR3 contains 14 residues. J lost 4 bases, V lost 4 bases, and 3 bases had no gene match. CDR1 SGHRS and CDR2 YFSETQ come from the germline V gene. The CDR3 loop reads CASSPGTGYNEQFF. The DNA of the CDR3 is TGCGCCAGCAGCCCCGGGACAGGGTACAATGAGCAGTTCTTC.

This clonotype occurred a few times. This rearrangement joins TRBV5-1 to TRBJ2-7, with TRBD1 matching over 9 bases. Germline V CDR1 and CDR2: SGHRS, YFSETQ. There are 14 residues in the CDR3. Trimming at V came to 3 bases and at J to 4 bases, leaving 5 bases not matched to a gene. The CDR3: CASSSGTGIYEQYF. CDR3 nucleotides: TGCGCCAGCAGCTCCGGGACAGGGATTTACGAGCAGTACTTC.

V and J are TRBV6-1 and TRBJ2-1; D is ambiguous. CDR1 and CDR2 from the germline V gene are MNHNS and SASEGT. The CDR3 loop spans 15 amino acids. With 6 bases removed from V and 4 bases from J, the gap between germline ends came to 16 bases. The CDR3 DNA is TGTGCCAGCAGCTCTTTAGGAGCCCAATACAATGAGCAGTTCTTC. This gives the protein CASSSLGAQYNEQFF.

Only a few counts were recorded for this clonotype. The chain recombines TRBV9 with TRBJ1-6, with TRBD1 matching 8 bases. Germline V gene data show CDR1 as SGDLS and CDR2 as YYNGEE. The CDR3 is 17 residues long. V shed 5 bases, J shed 0 bases, and the junction held 7 bases outside the gene matches. CDR3 region: CASSQGAASSYNSPLHF. CDR3 nucleotides: TGTGCCAGCAGTCAGGGGGCCGCGAGCTCCTATAATTCACCCCTCCACTTT.

The V call is TRBV12-3 or TRBV12-4, the J call TRBJ2-7, with 7 bases aligning to TRBD1. This CDR3 has 13 amino acids. With V trimmed by 3 bases and J by 6 bases, 5 bases remained unmatched. CDR3 in amino acids: CASSFKGDSEQYF. DNA for the CDR3: TGTGCCAGCAGTTTTAAGGGGGACAGCGAGCAGTACTTC.

This clonotype was detected a few times. CDR3 nucleotide sequence: TGTGCCAGCAGCGTAGGGCCAGCTACTTCCTACGAGCAGTACTTC. Amino acid sequence: CASSVGPATSYEQYF. The V gene is TRBV9, the J gene TRBJ2-7; D gene uncertain. Per the germline V gene, CDR1 is SGDLS and CDR2 is YYNGEE. The V end was cut by 0 bases, the J end by 1 base, with 11 bases between. This CDR3 comprises 15 residues. The full variable domain, in which reference TRBV9 and TRBJ2-7 provide the parts outside the CDR3, is DSGVTQTPKHLITATGQRVTLRCSPRSGDLSVYWYQQSLDQGLQFLIQYYNGEERAKGNILERFSAQQFPDLHSELNLSSLELGDSALYFCASSVGPATSYEQYFGPGTRLTVT.

This clonotype came up many times. This chain uses TRBV12-3 or TRBV12-4 with TRBJ2-3; 9 bases are a match to TRBD2. The CDR3 has 15 residues. V was pared by 4 bases and J by 4 bases, with 6 bases of the junction left unmatched. The CDR3 loop reads CASSSAGGRADTQYF. CDR3 nucleotide sequence: TGTGCCAGCAGTTCCGCGGGGGGGCGAGCAGATACGCAGTATTTT.

The chain combines TRBV11-3 with TRBJ2-1, with TRBD2 identical over 7 bases. Germline V gene data show CDR1 as SGHNT and CDR2 as YENEEA. V dropped 4 bases and J dropped 4; count of bases not matched to a gene: 10. The CDR3 runs to 16 residues. This CDR3 reads CASSSRERGPYNEQFF. Here the CDR3 DNA reads TGTGCCAGCAGCTCCCGTGAGCGGGGCCCATACAATGAGCAGTTCTTC.

J is TRBJ2-7 and V is TRBV6-1, with D perhaps TRBD2 (6 bases). Per the germline V gene, CDR1 is MNHNS and CDR2 is SASEGT. Trimming pared 0 bases from V and 6 bases from J, leaving 9 bases between. This CDR3 region has 13 residues. The CDR3 nucleotides read TGTGCCAGCAGTGAAGCGGCGGGGAGCGAGCAGTACTTC. This encodes CASSEAAGSEQYF.

In nucleotides, the CDR3 is TGCGCCAGCAGCTTTCCCCGGACCAATGGGGGTGAGCAGTTCTTC. It codes for CASSFPRTNGGEQFF. The chain uses TRBV5-1 and TRBJ2-1, with D perhaps matching TRBD1 or TRBD2 (5 bases each). Germline assignment: CDR1 SGHRS and CDR2 YFSETQ. Trimming removed 2 bases at V and 9 bases at J, with 18 bases between. This CDR3 spans 15 amino acids.

This clonotype was counted at least ten times. The genes are TRBV27 and TRBJ1-5; the D is unclear. CDR1 and CDR2 (germline): MNHEY, SMNVEV (reference sequence). CDR3 size: 14 residues. V lost 3 bases to trimming and J lost 0 bases, with 6 bases between them. The CDR3 reads CASSLRYSNQPQHF. The CDR3 DNA sequence: TGTGCCAGCAGTTTGAGGTATAGCAATCAGCCCCAGCATTTT.

The chain is built from TRBV12-3 or TRBV12-4 and TRBJ1-1; maybe TRBD1 (5 bases). The CDR3 runs to 15 residues. V lost 4 bases, J lost 0 bases, and 12 bases lay in between. The CDR3 DNA sequence: TGTGCCAGCAGTTCGGGAGGGGCACTGAACACTGAAGCTTTCTTT. It specifies CASSSGGALNTEAFF.

This clonotype was observed a handful of times. The chain joins TRBV24-1 to TRBJ2-1, with no clear D. Trimming removed 8 bases at V and 8 bases at J, with 15 bases between. Germline V gives CDR1 KGHDR, CDR2 SFDVKD. The CDR3 has 13 amino acids. This CDR3 reads CATMSDRLDEQFF. In DNA, the CDR3 is TGTGCCACCATGTCCGACCGGTTGGATGAGCAGTTCTTC.

This chain connects TRBV7-2 to TRBJ2-4; a possible D gene is TRBD1 (6 bases). This CDR3 is built from 13 residues. Trimming stripped 5 bases from V and 7 bases from J, with 12 bases between. In germline, CDR1 is SGHTA, CDR2 FQGNSA. The CDR3 spells CASSQSTGNIQYF. As DNA, the CDR3 is TGTGCCAGCAGCCAAAGTACAGGGAACATTCAGTACTTC. Supplemented by reference TRBV7-2 and TRBJ2-4, the full variable domain reads GAGVSQSPSNKVTEKGKDVELRCDPISGHTALYWYRQSLGQGLEFLIYFQGNSAPDKSGLPSDRFSAERTGGSVSTLTIQRTQQEDSAVYLCASSQSTGNIQYFGAGTRLSVL.

The chain carries TRBV20-1 and TRBJ2-3; 10 bases align to TRBD2. The CDR3 consists of 16 residues. Unmatched junction bases numbered 8, after V lost 5 bases and J lost 0 bases. CDR1 is DFQATT and CDR2 is SNEGSKA in the germline V gene (reference sequence). CDR3 nucleotide sequence: TGCAGTGCTTTTAGCGGGAGGAGCACTAGCACAGATACGCAGTATTTT. Encoded protein: CSAFSGRSTSTDTQYF.

This clonotype was seen a few times. This sequence joins TRBV28 and TRBJ2-7, with 8 nucleotides matching TRBD2. The CDR3 spans 14 residues. The J segment lost 3 bases and the V segment lost 6 bases, leaving 7 bases of the junction unmatched. Looked up from germline, CDR1 is MDHEN and CDR2 is SYDVKM. The DNA of the CDR3 is TGTGCCAGCAGGCCCGGGACTAGTGGCTACGAGCAGTACTTC. Residues: CASRPGTSGYEQYF. The full variable domain, rest sourced from reference TRBV28 and TRBJ2-7, is DVKVTQSSRYLVKRTGEKVFLECVQDMDHENMFWYRQDPGLGLRLIYFSYDVKMKEKGDIPEGYSVSREKKERFSLILESASTNQTSMYLCASRPGTSGYEQYFGPGTRLTVT.

The chain uses TRBV24-1 and TRBJ2-1; 9 positions match TRBD1. The length of the CDR3 is 19 residues. Germline V lookup: CDR1 KGHDR, CDR2 SFDVKD. With V trimmed by 2 bases and J by 4 bases, 14 bases remained unmatched. The chain's CDR3 is CATSDSRDRVSPFYNEQFF. For the CDR3, the DNA is TGTGCCACCAGTGATTCAAGGGACAGGGTCTCCCCATTTTACAATGAGCAGTTCTTC.

The chain joins TRBV19 to TRBJ2-2; D possibly matches TRBD1 or TRBD2 (5 bases each). The germline V gene has CDR1 LNHDA and CDR2 SQIVND (reference sequence). The CDR3 contains 17 residues. V lost 7 bases to trimming and J lost 5 bases, with 23 bases between them. In nucleotides, the CDR3 is TGTGCCAGTACCTTTTATTCAGGGTCCTCGGGGACCGGGGAGCTGTTTTTT. This gives the protein CASTFYSGSSGTGELFF.

This clonotype came up many times. The chain couples TRBV5-5 to TRBJ1-4; D may be TRBD1 (6 bases). V lost 6 bases, J lost 3 bases, and 15 bases lay in between. The CDR3 runs 15 residues. CDR1 is SGHKS and CDR2 is YYEKEE in the germline V gene (reference sequence). Here the CDR3 DNA reads TGTGCCAGCATTACTTTCCCAGGGGCTAATGAAAAACTGTTTTTT. Its protein is CASITFPGANEKLFF.

This clonotype was recorded at least ten times. This chain uses TRBV28 with TRBJ2-1; TRBD2 matches at 10 bases. Unmatched junction bases numbered 12, after V lost 8 bases and J lost 8 bases. The CDR3 has 15 amino acids. Germline CDR1 is MDHEN and CDR2 is SYDVKM. CDR3: CASFPPSGSGHEQFF. The CDR3 DNA follows: TGTGCCAGCTTTCCCCCTAGCGGGAGTGGGCATGAGCAGTTCTTC.

This clonotype appeared a few times. This chain uses TRBV12-3 or TRBV12-4 with TRBJ2-7; possibly TRBD1 for D (6 bases). The CDR3 is made up of 15 amino acids. With 3 bases removed from V and 0 bases from J, the gap between germline ends came to 12 bases. In DNA form, the CDR3 reads TGTGCCAGCAGTTTTGGACAGTTAAGCTCCTACGAGCAGTACTTC. Translated, it gives CASSFGQLSSYEQYF.

This clonotype was counted only a few times. J is TRBJ2-3 and V is TRBV29-1; TRBD2 matches 8 bases. Germline V lookup: CDR1 SQVTM, CDR2 ANQGSEA. V trimming: 4 bases; J trimming: 2 bases; junction bases outside the gene matches: 11. The CDR3 sequence is 16 residues long. The CDR3 loop reads CSVGVPAGVITDTQYF. DNA for the CDR3: TGCAGCGTTGGGGTGCCAGCGGGGGTTATCACAGATACGCAGTATTTT.

This clonotype was detected a few times. The chain joins TRBV20-1 to TRBJ2-2; D is ambiguous. V lost 0 bases and J lost 1, with 3 bases in between. This CDR3 comprises 13 residues. CDR1 is DFQATT and CDR2 is SNEGSKA in the germline V gene (reference sequence). CDR3 amino acids: CSARDLNTGELFF. The CDR3, as DNA: TGCAGTGCTAGAGATCTGAACACCGGGGAGCTGTTTTTT.

The rearrangement uses TRBV28 and TRBJ2-3; 10 bases align to TRBD2. V shed 5 bases and J 6 bases; nucleotides not matched to a gene: 5. The CDR3 is 14 residues long. CDR1 and CDR2 from the germline V gene are MDHEN and SYDVKM. The CDR3 protein is CASSTSGVADTQYF. The CDR3, as DNA: TGTGCCAGCAGTACTAGCGGGGTGGCGGATACGCAGTATTTT.